Below, 10 T cell receptor beta chains from the same sample are listed, as sequenced in a study of cytomegalovirus exposure and HLA in healthy donors. The PCR was carried out with 60 Vbeta primers and 13 Jbeta primers. Profiling relied on immunoSEQ multiplex PCR, and the TCRdb table lists in-frame clones only, not all of them. The sample lists under 200,000 clones; about 65% were seen once. The sequencing input was PBMCs. The receptors here all came from a woman aged 18-29 years in good health and CMV-seropositive.

This sequence joins TRBV27 and TRBJ2-7; 10 positions agree with TRBD2. Losses at the gene ends were 10 bases for V and 2 bases for J; bases not matched to a gene: 8. This CDR3 contains 14 residues. Germline lookup yields CDR1 MNHEY and CDR2 SMNVEV (reference sequence). CDR3 DNA: TGTGCCACGATAGCGGGAGGCCATCCCTACGAGCAGTACTTC. It codes for CATIAGGHPYEQYF.

The J gene is TRBJ1-5, the V gene TRBV27; D is undetermined. Trimming took off 2 bases at V and 5 bases at J, with 7 bases between the two ends. Germline loops: CDR1 MNHEY, CDR2 SMNVEV (reference sequence). This CDR3 comprises 13 residues. CDR3 nucleotide sequence: TGTGCCAGCAGTTTAGGGCCCCATCAGCCCCAGCATTTT. Translating it yields CASSLGPHQPQHF.

The rearrangement joins TRBV27 to TRBJ2-2; unclear D gene. Germline V CDR1 and CDR2: MNHEY, SMNVEV (reference sequence). The CDR3 consists of 17 residues. V lost 0 bases to trimming and J lost 5 bases, with 16 bases between them. CDR3: CASSLSPGSSGTGELFF. Here the CDR3 DNA reads TGTGCCAGCAGTTTATCCCCCGGGTCATCCGGTACCGGGGAGCTGTTTTTT.

For this clone: The junction departs from the called germline gene at one end, perhaps through a read error. This same CDR3 is encoded by further DNA sequences in the sample. The chain carries TRBV6-1 and TRBJ1-3; D may be TRBD1 (6 bases). Germline V gene lookup returns CDR1 MNHNS and CDR2 SASEGT. This CDR3 has 16 amino acids. The CDR3 DNA reads TGTGCCAGCAGTGGACTAACAGGGCTTCTGGGAAACACCATATACTTT. Protein: CASSGLTGLLGNTIYF.

This rearrangement joins TRBV7-9 to TRBJ2-2; D is unresolved. The CDR3 extends over 13 amino acids. Trimming removed 2 bases at V and 5 bases at J, with 6 bases between. Germline loops: CDR1 SEHNR, CDR2 FQNEAQ (reference sequence). This CDR3 reads CASSLQRTGELFF. The CDR3 DNA sequence: TGTGCCAGCAGCTTACAGCGAACCGGGGAGCTGTTTTTT.

J is TRBJ1-5 and V is TRBV9; D possibly corresponds to TRBD1 (5 bases). Trimming pared 0 bases from V and 1 base from J, leaving 23 bases between. This CDR3 is built from 20 residues. Germline V gives CDR1 SGDLS, CDR2 YYNGEE. In nucleotides, the CDR3 is TGTGCCAGCAGCGTAGACAAGGTGACAGTTGTCCGACCGAGCAATCAGCCCCAGCATTTT. Residues: CASSVDKVTVVRPSNQPQHF.

This sequence joins TRBV30 and TRBJ2-5; TRBD1 agrees at 8 bases. V shed 7 bases, J shed 11 bases, and the junction held 6 bases outside the gene matches. The germline CDR1 and CDR2 sequences are GTSNPN and SVGIG (reference sequence). This CDR3 spans 10 amino acids. CDR3 amino acids: CASGQGEQYF. The CDR3 DNA follows: TGTGCCTCTGGACAGGGTGAGCAGTACTTC.

The CDR3 protein is CASSLVGGSPSYEQYF. For the CDR3, the DNA is TGCGCCAGCAGCTTGGTTGGAGGGAGTCCTTCCTACGAGCAGTACTTC. V and J are TRBV5-1 and TRBJ2-7; D is possibly TRBD2 (6 bases). CDR3 size: 16 residues. From germline, CDR1 is SGHRS and CDR2 YFSETQ. V lost 0 bases, J lost 1 base, and 14 bases lay in between.

This chain links TRBV7-9 with TRBJ2-1; TRBD2 might be the D (6 bases). V was clipped by 5 bases and J by 5 bases, with 7 bases between them. Germline V gene data show CDR1 as SEHNR and CDR2 as FQNEAQ (reference sequence). This CDR3 has 12 residues. The CDR3 reads CASSGGDNEQFF. The CDR3 DNA sequence: TGTGCCAGCAGCGGAGGGGACAATGAGCAGTTCTTC.

The chain employs TRBV2 and TRBJ1-4, with 10 bases identical to TRBD1. Trimming at V came to 7 bases and at J to 6 bases, leaving 2 bases not matched to a gene. This CDR3 spans 13 amino acids. CDR1 SNHLY and CDR2 FYNNEI come from the germline V gene. The CDR3 DNA is TGTGCCAGCAAGACAGGGGGCGATGAAAAACTGTTTTTT. This translates into CASKTGGDEKLFF.